This T cell receptor (beta chain) appears in the sequencing data of a study of Ad26.COV2.S vaccination and SARS-CoV-2 variants. The CDR3 runs to 16 residues. V gave up 3 bases and J gave up 4 bases, with 16 bases separating them. Germline V gene sequence: CDR1 SGDLS, CDR2 YYNGEE. Repertoires were generated with immunoSEQ multiplex PCR, while TCRdb's copy carries only in-frame clones and drops some. The data hold about 420,000 clones, with approximately 87% observed a single time. Treatment denoted: about 20 received Ad26.COV2.S at low or high dose, single or two shots; 5 received placebo; per-sample allocation not given. Sampling happened 63 days after the first vaccine or placebo injection. Expressing Wuhan-strain SARS-CoV-2 spike, an Ad26 vector served as the vaccine.

This specimen consisted of peripheral blood, obtained in a trial of Ad26.COV2.S vaccine versus placebo. This TCR was recovered from a person aged 18 to 65 who received the Ad26.COV2.S COVID-19 vaccine or a placebo. This chain uses TRBV9 with TRBJ1-4; D perhaps matches TRBD1 (5 bases). CDR3 DNA sequence: TGTGCCAGCAGCGCTCACGGATGGGGGATTAATGAAAAACTGTTTTTT. As protein: CASSAHGWGINEKLFF.